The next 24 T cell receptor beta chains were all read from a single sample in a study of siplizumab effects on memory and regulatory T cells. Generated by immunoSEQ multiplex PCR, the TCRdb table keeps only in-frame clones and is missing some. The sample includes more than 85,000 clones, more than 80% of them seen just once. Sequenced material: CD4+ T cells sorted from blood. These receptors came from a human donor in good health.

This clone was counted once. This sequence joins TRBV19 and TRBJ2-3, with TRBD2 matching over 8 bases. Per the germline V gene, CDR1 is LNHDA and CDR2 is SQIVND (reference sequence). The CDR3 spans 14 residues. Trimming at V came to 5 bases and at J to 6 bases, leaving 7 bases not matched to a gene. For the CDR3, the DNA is TGTGCCAGTAGTTCAGCGGGAGCAGGGGATACGCAGTATTTT. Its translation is CASSSAGAGDTQYF.

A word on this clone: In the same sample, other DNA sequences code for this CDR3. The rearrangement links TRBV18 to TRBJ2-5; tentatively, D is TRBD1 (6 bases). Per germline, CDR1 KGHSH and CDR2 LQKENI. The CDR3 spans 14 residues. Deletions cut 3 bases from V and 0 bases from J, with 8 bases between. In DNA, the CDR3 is TGTGCCAGCTCACCTAGGGGGTACCAAGAGACCCAGTACTTC. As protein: CASSPRGYQETQYF.

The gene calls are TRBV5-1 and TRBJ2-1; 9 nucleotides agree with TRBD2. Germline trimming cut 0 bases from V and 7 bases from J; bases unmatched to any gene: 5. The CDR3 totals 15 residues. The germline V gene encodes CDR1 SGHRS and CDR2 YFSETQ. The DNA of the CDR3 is TGCGCCAGCAGCTTGGGCGGGAGGGCCGGGAATGAGCAGTTCTTC. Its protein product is CASSLGGRAGNEQFF. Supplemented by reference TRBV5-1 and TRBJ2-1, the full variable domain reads KAGVTQTPRYLIKTRGQQVTLSCSPISGHRSVSWYQQTPGQGLQFLFEYFSETQRNKGNFPGRFSGRQFSNSRSEMNVSTLELGDSALYLCASSLGGRAGNEQFFGPGTRLTVL.

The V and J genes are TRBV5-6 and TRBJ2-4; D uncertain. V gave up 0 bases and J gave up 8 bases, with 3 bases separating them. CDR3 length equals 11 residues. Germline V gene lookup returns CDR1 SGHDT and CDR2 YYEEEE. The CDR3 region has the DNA TGTGCCAGCAGCTTGGGACACATTCAGTACTTC. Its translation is CASSLGHIQYF.

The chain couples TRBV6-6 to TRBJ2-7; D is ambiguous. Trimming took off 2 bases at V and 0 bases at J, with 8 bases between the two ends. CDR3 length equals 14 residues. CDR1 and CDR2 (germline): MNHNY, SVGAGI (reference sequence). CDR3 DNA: TGTGCCAGCAGTTACCATGGTATCTCCTACGAGCAGTACTTC. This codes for CASSYHGISYEQYF.

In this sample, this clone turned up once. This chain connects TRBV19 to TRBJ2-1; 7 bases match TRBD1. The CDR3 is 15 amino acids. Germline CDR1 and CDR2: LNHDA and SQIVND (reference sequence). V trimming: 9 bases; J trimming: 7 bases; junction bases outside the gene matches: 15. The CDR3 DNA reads TGTGCCAGCTCCTACAGGGGACCCCCTGGGAATGAGCAGTTCTTC. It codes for CASSYRGPPGNEQFF.

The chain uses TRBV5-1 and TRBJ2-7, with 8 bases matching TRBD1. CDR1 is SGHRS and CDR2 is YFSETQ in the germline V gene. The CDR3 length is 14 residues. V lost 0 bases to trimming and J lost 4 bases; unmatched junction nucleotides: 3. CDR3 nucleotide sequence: TGCGCCAGCAGCTTGGTGGGACAGGCGTACGAGCAGTACTTC. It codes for CASSLVGQAYEQYF.

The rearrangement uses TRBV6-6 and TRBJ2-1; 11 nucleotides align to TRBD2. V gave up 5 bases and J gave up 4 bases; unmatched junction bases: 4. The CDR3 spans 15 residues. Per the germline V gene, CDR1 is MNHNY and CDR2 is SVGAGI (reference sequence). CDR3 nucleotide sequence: TGTGCCAGCAGTCTTCTAGCGGGGGGTTACAATGAGCAGTTCTTC. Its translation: CASSLLAGGYNEQFF.

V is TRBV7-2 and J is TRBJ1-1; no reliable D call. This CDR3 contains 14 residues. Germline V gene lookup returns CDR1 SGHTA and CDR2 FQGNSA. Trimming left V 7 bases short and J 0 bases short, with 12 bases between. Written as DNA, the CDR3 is TGTGCCAGCACCAAAACCCACTTGAACACTGAAGCTTTCTTT. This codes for CASTKTHLNTEAFF.

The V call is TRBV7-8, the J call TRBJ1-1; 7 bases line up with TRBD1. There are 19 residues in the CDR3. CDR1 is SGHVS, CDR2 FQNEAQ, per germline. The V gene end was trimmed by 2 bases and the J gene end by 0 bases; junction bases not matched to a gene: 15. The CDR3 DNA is TGTGCCAGCAGCTTAAGGTGGAGGGGACAGAGGCTTGTGAACACTGAAGCTTTCTTT. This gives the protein CASSLRWRGQRLVNTEAFF.

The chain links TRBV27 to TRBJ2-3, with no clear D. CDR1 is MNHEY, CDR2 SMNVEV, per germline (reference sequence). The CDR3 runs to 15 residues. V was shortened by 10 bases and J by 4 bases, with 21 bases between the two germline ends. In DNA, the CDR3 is TGTGCCACCCACTATGGCGGTCTACGCGCAGATACGCAGTATTTT. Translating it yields CATHYGGLRADTQYF.

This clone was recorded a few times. The CDR3 loop reads CASSYPGLRETQYF. Here the CDR3 DNA reads TGTGCCAGCAGCTACCCGGGACTAAGGGAGACCCAGTACTTC. The chain couples TRBV16 to TRBJ2-5; 7 nucleotides align to TRBD2. The CDR3 loop spans 14 amino acids. In germline, CDR1 is KGHSY, CDR2 FQNENV. V shed 5 bases, J shed 5 bases, and the junction held 8 bases outside the gene matches.

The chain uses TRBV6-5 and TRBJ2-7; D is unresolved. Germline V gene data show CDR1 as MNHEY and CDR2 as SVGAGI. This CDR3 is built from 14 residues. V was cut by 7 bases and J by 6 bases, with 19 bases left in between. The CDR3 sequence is CASTQVDPGSEQYF. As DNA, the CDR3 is TGTGCCAGCACCCAGGTGGACCCCGGAAGCGAGCAGTACTTC.

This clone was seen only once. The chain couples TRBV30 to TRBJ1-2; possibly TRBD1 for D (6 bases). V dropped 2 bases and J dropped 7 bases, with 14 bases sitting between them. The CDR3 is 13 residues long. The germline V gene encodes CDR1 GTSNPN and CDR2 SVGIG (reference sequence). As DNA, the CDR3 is TGTGCCTGGAGTCCAACAGGGTTTCGTGGCTACACCTTC. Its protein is CAWSPTGFRGYTF. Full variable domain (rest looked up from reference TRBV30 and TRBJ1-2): SQTIHQWPATLVQPVGSPLSLECTVEGTSNPNLYWYRQAAGRGLQLLFYSVGIGQISSEVPQNLSASRPQDRQFILSSKKLLLSDSGFYLCAWSPTGFRGYTFGSGTRLTVV.

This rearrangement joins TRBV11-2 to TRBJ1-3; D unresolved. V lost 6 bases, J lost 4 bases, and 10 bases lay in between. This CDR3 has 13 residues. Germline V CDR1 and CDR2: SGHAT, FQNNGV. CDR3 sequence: CASSFPGGNTIYF. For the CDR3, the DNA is TGTGCCAGCAGTTTCCCAGGAGGAAACACCATATATTTT.

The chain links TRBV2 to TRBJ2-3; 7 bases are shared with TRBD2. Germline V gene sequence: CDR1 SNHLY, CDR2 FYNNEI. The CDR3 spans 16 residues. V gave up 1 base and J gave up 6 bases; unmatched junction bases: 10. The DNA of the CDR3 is TGTGCCAGCAGTGAAGGGGGTAGCGGGCTCCGGGATACGCAGTATTTT. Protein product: CASSEGGSGLRDTQYF.

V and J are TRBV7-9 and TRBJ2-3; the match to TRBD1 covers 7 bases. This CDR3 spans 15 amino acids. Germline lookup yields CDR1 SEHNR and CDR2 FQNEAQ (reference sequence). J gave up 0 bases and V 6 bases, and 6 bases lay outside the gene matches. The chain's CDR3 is CASRRQGTSTDTQYF. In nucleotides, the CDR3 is TGTGCCAGCAGGAGACAGGGAACTAGCACAGATACGCAGTATTTT.

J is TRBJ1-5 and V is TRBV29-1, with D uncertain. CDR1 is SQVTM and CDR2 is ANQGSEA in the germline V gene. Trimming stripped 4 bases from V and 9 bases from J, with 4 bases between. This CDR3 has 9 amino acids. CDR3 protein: CSVAPPQHF. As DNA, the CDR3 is TGCAGCGTTGCTCCGCCCCAGCATTTT. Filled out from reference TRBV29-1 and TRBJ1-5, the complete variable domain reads SAVISQKPSRDICQRGTSLTIQCQVDSQVTMMFWYRQQPGQSLTLIATANQGSEATYESGFVIDKFPISRPNLTFSTLTVSNMSPEDSSIYLCSVAPPQHFGDGTRLSIL.

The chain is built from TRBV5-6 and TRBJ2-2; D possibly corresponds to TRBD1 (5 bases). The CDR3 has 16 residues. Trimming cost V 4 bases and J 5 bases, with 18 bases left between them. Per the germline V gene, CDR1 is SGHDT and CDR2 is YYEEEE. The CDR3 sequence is CASSAYQGAGTGELFF. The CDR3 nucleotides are TGTGCCAGCAGCGCCTATCAAGGGGCAGGGACCGGGGAGCTGTTTTTT.

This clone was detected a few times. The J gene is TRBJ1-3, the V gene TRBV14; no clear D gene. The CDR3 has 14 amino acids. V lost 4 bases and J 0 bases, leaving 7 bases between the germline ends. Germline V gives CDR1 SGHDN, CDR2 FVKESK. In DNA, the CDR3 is TGTGCCAGCAGCCGCGTGTACTCTGGAAACACCATATATTTT. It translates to CASSRVYSGNTIYF.

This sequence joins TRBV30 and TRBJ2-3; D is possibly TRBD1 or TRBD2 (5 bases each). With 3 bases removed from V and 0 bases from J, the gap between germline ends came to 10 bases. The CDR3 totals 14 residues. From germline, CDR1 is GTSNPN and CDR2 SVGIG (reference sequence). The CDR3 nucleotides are TGTGCCTGGAGGGTGGGGGAAAGCACAGATACGCAGTATTTT. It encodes CAWRVGESTDTQYF.

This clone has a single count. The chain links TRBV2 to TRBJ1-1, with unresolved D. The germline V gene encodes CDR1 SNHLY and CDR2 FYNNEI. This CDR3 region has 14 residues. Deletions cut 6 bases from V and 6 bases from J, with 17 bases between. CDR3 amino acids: CASRQQSSSAEAFF. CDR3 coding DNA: TGTGCCAGCAGACAACAGTCCTCAAGCGCTGAAGCTTTCTTT.

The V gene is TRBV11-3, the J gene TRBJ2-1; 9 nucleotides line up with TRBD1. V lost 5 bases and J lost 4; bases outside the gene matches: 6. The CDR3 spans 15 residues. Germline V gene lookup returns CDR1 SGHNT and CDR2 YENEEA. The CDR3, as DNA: TGTGCCAGCAGCCCACAGGGGGCGTCGTACAATGAGCAGTTCTTC. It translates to CASSPQGASYNEQFF.

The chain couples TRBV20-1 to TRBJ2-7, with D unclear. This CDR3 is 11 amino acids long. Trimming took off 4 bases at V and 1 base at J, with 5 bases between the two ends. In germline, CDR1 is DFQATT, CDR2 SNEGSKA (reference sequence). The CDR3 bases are TGCAGTGCTATCCCTTCCTACGAGCAGTACTTC. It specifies CSAIPSYEQYF.